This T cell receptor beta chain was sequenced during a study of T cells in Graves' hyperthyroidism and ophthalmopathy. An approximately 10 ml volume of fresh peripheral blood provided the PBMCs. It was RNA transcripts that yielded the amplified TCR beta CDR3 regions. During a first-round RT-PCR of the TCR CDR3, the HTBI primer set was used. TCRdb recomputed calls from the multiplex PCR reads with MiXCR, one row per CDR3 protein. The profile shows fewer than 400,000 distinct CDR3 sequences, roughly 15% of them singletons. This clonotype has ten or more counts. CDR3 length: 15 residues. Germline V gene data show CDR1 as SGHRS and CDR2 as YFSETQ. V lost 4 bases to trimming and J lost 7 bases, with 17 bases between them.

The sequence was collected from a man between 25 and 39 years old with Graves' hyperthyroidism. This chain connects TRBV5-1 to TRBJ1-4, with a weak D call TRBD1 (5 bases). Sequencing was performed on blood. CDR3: CASSVRGRGVEKLFF. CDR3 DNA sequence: TGCGCCAGCAGCGTTCGGGGTAGGGGTGTTGAAAAACTGTTTTTT. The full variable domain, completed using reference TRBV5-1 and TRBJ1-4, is KAGVTQTPRYLIKTRGQQVTLSCSPISGHRSVSWYQQTPGQGLQFLFEYFSETQRNKGNFPGRFSGRQFSNSRSEMNVSTLELGDSALYLCASSVRGRGVEKLFFGSGTQLSVL.